This T cell receptor (beta chain) was recorded in a study of control samples from healthy donors and cancer patients (dated by TCRdb to 2020 to 2022). Spanning cysteine to phenylalanine, the CDR3 consists of 20 amino acids. Just CDR3 DNA is preserved here, 60 bases in frame from base 1. V trim: 5 bases; J trim: 4 bases; unmatched bases: 16. CDR1 and CDR2, looked up from the germline V gene, are SGHRS and YFSETQ. Regarding this clone: No antigen is known for it. Base qualities were left out, and no much larger clone turns up one base away.

The library was obtained by the immunoSEQ multiplex PCR assay. In TCRdb, the immuneACCESS table is reduced to in-frame sequences with V and J assigned. These tables do not hold every clone; where another copy was compared, an unresolved V gene accounts for under half, and the others remain unexplained. A total of 140,000 to 150,000 clones appear in this sample, 75% to 95% of them only once. Of the sample, approximately 2.9% falls within the top ten clones. The rearrangement joined TRBV5-1 to TRBJ2-1, with 15 bases aligning to TRBD2. The source of this sequence is a man aged 25-45 years in good health. Sample: blood. The nucleotide sequence is TGCGCCAGCAGAACACCTCCCGGGACTAGCGGGGGGACGTTATACAATGAGCAGTTCTTC. Its amino acids are CASRTPPGTSGGTLYNEQFF.